Following are 8 T cell receptor beta chains from one sample sequenced in a study of T-cell reconstitution after alpha-beta-depleted transplantation in children. A TCRbeta library incorporating unique molecular identifiers was prepared. Using its own MiXCR run on the PCR reads, TCRdb lists one record per CDR3 protein. The repertoire has roughly 490,000 distinct CDR3 sequences, about 10% of them found once; the top ten carry 14%. The input for sequencing was PBMCs, mostly from graft donor cells, taken 180 days after TCRalphabeta/CD19-depleted stem cell transplant. The receptors stem from a female patient under 10 years old who had a stem cell transplant for aplastic anemia, so the T cells may come from the graft donor.

The genes are TRBV28 and TRBJ2-7; 14 bases match TRBD2. The CDR3 is made up of 15 amino acids. Germline values: CDR1 MDHEN, CDR2 SYDVKM. With V trimmed by 6 bases and J by 7 bases, 8 bases remained unmatched. CDR3 loop: CASRTSGRGSGEQYF. The CDR3 nucleotides are TGTGCCAGCAGGACTAGCGGGAGGGGGTCTGGGGAGCAGTACTTC.

This sequence joins TRBV2 and TRBJ2-7; TRBD2 matches 7 bases. The CDR3 runs 13 residues. Trimming removed 6 bases from V and 2 bases from J; junction bases left unmatched: 4. CDR1 and CDR2 (germline): SNHLY, FYNNEI. DNA of the CDR3: TGTGCCAGCAGCTGGAGCGGGACCTACGAGCAGTACTTC. Its translation: CASSWSGTYEQYF.

The chain carries TRBV7-9 and TRBJ2-7; 9 bases fit TRBD1. Germline lookup yields CDR1 SEHNR and CDR2 FQNEAQ (reference sequence). The CDR3 consists of 16 residues. The V gene end was trimmed by 1 base and the J gene end by 2 bases; junction bases not matched to a gene: 6. CDR3 loop: CASSLGGTGFTYEQYV. The DNA for the CDR3 is TGTGCCAGCAGCTTAGGAGGGACAGGGTTTACCTACGAGCAGTACGTC.

Remarks on this clonotype: A much larger clone sits a single nucleotide away, making a read error possible. This sequence joins TRBV4-3 and TRBJ2-1; D may be TRBD2 (5 bases). The V and J ends lost 6 bases and 9 bases respectively, with 18 bases between them. The CDR3 extends over 14 amino acids. Per the germline V gene, CDR1 is LGHNA and CDR2 is YSLEER. The DNA for the CDR3 is TGCGCCAGCAGTCGGACTTGGGATATGGTTGAGCAGTTCTTC. The encoded protein is CASSRTWDMVEQFF.

Of note for this clonotype: A much larger clonotype is one base distant, so this may be a read error. Here the CDR3 reads CASRSSTSGSTDTQYF. For the CDR3, the DNA is TGTGCCAGCAGGAGTAGTACTAGCGGGAGTACAGATACGCAGTATTTT. The chain couples TRBV12-3 or TRBV12-4 to TRBJ2-3; TRBD2 matches 11 bases. With V trimmed by 6 bases and J by 3 bases, 8 bases remained unmatched. This CDR3 region has 16 residues.

The rearrangement links TRBV27 to TRBJ2-7, with TRBD1 matching 7 bases. CDR1 MNHEY and CDR2 SMNVEV come from the germline V gene (reference sequence). V lost 5 bases, J lost 2 bases, and 6 bases stayed unmatched. The CDR3 has 14 amino acids. The CDR3 is CASSTRDSPYEQYV. In DNA form, the CDR3 reads TGTGCCAGCAGTACCCGGGACAGCCCCTACGAGCAGTACGTC.

DNA for the CDR3: TGCAGTGCTCCCCTGCTCCCGGTTAGCTCCTACAATGAGCAGTTCTTC. Translating it yields CSAPLLPVSSYNEQFF. The V call is TRBV20-1, the J call TRBJ2-1; unclear D gene. In germline, CDR1 is DFQATT, CDR2 SNEGSKA (reference sequence). V was cut by 5 bases and J by 0 bases, with 17 bases left in between. This CDR3 has 16 amino acids.

V is TRBV4-2 and J is TRBJ2-2; maybe TRBD1 (5 bases). The V gene's germline CDR1 is LGHNA and CDR2 YNFKEQ. Trimming cost V 1 base and J 4 bases, with 7 bases left between them. The CDR3 is made up of 14 amino acids. CDR3 residues: CASSQGTLTGELFF. The CDR3 coding sequence is TGTGCCAGCAGCCAAGGGACACTCACCGGGGAGCTGTTTTTT.